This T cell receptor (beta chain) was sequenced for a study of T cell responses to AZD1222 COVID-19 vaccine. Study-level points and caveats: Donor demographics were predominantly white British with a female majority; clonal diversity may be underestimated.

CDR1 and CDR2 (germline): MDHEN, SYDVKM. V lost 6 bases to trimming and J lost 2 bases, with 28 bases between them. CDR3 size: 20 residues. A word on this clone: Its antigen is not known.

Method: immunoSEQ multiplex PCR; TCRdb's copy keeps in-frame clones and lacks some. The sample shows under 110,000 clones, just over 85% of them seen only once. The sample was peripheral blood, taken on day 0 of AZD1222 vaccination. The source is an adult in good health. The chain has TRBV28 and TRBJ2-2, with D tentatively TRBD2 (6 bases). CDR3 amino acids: CASSLLGVGRFDGNTGELFF. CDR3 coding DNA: TGTGCCAGCAGCCTGCTCGGGGTAGGGAGGTTTGACGGTAACACCGGGGAGCTGTTTTTT.